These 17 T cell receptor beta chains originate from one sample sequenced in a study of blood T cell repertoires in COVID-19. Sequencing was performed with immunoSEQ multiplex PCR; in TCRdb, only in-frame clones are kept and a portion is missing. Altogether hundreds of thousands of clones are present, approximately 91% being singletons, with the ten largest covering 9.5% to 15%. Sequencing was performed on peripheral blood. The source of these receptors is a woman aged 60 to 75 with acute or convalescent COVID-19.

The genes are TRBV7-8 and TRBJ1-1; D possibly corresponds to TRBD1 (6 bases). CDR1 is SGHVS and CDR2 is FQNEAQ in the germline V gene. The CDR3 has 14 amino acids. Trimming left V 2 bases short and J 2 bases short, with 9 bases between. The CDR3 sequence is CASSLRDTNTEAFF. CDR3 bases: TGTGCCAGCAGCTTAAGGGACACCAACACTGAAGCTTTCTTT.

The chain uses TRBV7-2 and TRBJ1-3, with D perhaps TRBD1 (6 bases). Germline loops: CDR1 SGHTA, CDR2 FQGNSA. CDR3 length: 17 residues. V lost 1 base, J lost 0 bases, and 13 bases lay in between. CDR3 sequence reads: CASSLVAGARSGNTIYF. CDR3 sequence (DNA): TGTGCCAGCAGCTTAGTGGCAGGGGCTCGCTCTGGAAACACCATATATTTT.

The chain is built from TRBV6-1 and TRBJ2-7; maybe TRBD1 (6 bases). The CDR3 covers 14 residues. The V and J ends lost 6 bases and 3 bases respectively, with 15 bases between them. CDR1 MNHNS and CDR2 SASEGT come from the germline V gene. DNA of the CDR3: TGTGCCAGCAGACCCTCCACAGGGAGCTACGAGCAGTACTTC. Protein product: CASRPSTGSYEQYF.

This CDR3 is CASSLDRGRTGELFF. The CDR3 DNA reads as TGTGCCAGCAGCCTGGACAGGGGGAGGACCGGGGAGCTGTTTTTT. The rearrangement links TRBV28 to TRBJ2-2, with 10 bases matching TRBD1. The CDR3 is 15 amino acids. Losses at the gene ends were 6 bases for V and 5 bases for J; bases not matched to a gene: 6. Germline lookup yields CDR1 MDHEN and CDR2 SYDVKM.

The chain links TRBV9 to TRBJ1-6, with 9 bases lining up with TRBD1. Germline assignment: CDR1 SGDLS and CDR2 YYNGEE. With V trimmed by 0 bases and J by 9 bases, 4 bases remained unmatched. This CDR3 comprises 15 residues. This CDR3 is CASSVGDREASPLHF. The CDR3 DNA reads TGTGCCAGCAGCGTAGGGGACAGGGAGGCTTCACCCCTCCACTTT.

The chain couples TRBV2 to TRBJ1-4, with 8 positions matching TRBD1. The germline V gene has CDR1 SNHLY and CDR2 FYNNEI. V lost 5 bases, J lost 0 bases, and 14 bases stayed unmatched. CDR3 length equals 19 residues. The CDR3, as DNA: TGTGCCAGCAGTAAGCGATCCGGGACAGGAACTCCAACTAATGAAAAACTGTTTTTT. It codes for CASSKRSGTGTPTNEKLFF.

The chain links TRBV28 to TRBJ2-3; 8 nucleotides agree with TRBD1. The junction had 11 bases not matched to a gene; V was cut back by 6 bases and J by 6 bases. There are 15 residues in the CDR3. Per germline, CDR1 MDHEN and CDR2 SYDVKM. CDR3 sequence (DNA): TGTGCCAGCAGCCTCGGTACAGGGGGGCCTGATACGCAGTATTTT. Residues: CASSLGTGGPDTQYF.

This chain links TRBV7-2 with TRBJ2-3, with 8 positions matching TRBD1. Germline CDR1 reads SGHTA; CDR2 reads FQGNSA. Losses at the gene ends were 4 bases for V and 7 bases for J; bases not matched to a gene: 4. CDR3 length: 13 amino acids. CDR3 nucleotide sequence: TGTGCCAGCAGCTCCTGGACAGGGTATACGCAGTATTTT. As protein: CASSSWTGYTQYF.

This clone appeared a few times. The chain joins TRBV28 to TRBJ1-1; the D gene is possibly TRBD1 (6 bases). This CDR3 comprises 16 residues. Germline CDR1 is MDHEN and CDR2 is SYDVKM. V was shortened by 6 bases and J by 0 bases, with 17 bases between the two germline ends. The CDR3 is CASSPGRGLMNTEAFF. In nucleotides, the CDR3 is TGTGCCAGCAGCCCTGGCAGGGGCCTAATGAACACTGAAGCTTTCTTT.

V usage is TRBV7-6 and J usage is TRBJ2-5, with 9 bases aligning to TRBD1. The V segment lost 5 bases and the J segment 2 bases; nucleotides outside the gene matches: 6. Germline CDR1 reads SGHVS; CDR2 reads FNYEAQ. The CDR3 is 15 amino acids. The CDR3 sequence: CASSPGQGGQETQYF. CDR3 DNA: TGTGCCAGCAGCCCGGGACAGGGAGGGCAAGAGACCCAGTACTTC.

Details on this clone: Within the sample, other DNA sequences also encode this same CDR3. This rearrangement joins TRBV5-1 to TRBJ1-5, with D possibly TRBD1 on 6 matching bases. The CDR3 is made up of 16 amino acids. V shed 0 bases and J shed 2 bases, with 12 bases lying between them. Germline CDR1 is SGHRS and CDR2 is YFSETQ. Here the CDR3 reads CASSLAGGSGNQPQHF. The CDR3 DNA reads TGCGCCAGCAGCTTGGCGGGGGGCTCGGGCAATCAGCCCCAGCATTTT.

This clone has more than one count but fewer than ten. CDR3 coding DNA: TGTGCCAGCAGTCTCGGTGAAAAACTGTTTTTT. It specifies CASSLGEKLFF. This chain connects TRBV12-3 or TRBV12-4 to TRBJ1-4; D uncertain. The CDR3 has 11 amino acids. The V end lost 5 bases, the J end lost 7 bases, and 5 bases lay between the germline ends.

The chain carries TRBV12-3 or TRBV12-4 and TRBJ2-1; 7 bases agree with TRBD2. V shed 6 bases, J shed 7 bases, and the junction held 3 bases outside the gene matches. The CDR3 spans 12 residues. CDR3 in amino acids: CASSRGENEQFF. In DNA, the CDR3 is TGTGCCAGCAGCCGGGGGGAAAATGAGCAGTTCTTC.

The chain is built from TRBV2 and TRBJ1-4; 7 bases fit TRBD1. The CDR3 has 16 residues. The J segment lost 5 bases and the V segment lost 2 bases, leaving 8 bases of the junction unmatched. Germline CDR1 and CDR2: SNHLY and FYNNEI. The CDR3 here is CASSEWGTVWNEKLFF. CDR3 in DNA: TGTGCCAGCAGTGAATGGGGGACAGTATGGAATGAAAAACTGTTTTTT.

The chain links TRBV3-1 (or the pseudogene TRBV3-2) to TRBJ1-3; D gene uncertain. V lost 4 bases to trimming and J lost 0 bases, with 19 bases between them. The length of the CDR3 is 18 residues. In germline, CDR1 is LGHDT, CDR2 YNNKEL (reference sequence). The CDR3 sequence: CASSPPMVQPLSGNTIYF. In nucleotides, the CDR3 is TGTGCCAGCAGCCCCCCGATGGTACAGCCCCTCTCTGGAAACACCATATATTTT.

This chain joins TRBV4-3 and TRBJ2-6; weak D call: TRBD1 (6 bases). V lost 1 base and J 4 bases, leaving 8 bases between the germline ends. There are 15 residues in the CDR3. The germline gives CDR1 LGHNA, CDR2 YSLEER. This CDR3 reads CASSQGGTGANVLTF. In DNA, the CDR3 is TGCGCCAGCAGCCAAGGAGGGACAGGGGCCAACGTCCTGACTTTC.

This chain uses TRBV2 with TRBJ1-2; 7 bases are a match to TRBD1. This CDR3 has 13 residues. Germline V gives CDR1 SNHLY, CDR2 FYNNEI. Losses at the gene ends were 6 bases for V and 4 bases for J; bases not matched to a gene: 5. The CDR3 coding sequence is TGTGCCAGCAGAGGGGGCGCCGGCTATGGCTACACCTTC. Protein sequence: CASRGGAGYGYTF. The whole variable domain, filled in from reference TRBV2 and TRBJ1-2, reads EPEVTQTPSHQVTQMGQEVILRCVPISNHLYFYWYRQILGQKVEFLVSFYNNEISEKSEIFDDQFSVERPDGSNFTLKIRSTKLEDSAMYFCASRGGAGYGYTFGSGTRLTVV.